This T cell receptor (beta chain) was observed in a study of beta chain features in type 1 diabetes. Expressed TCRB transcripts got sequenced, as all isolated RNA was reverse transcribed. Sequenced by immunoSEQ multiplex PCR; TCRdb stores in-frame clones only, minus some. The sample lists more than 550,000 clones, over 12% seen once, with less than 0.04% in the top ten. Stem cell-like memory, regulatory, central memory and naive CD4+ cells were sorted via CD45RO/CCR7/CD25/CD127/CD95/CD27. Looked up from germline, CDR1 is SGHVS and CDR2 is FNYEAQ. The ends lost 6 bases at V and 3 bases at J; junction bases unmatched: 3. The CDR3 length is 13 residues. This clone was found a few times. Antigen specificity is unknown. Findings and limits, study-wide: Patients with Type 1 diabetes showed moderately but significantly shorter TCRB CDR3s in all four CD4+ subsets. For cells with high TCR expression, cDNA sequencing could yield over-representation. Insertions at VDJ junctions were less frequent in type 1 diabetes patients. These patients also deleted more nucleotides at the same junctions.

J is TRBJ2-7 and V is TRBV7-6; 9 bases match TRBD1. This receptor was obtained from a man in his late teens or twenties with type 1 diabetes. The sample was naive CD4+ T cells from blood. The CDR3 DNA reads as TGTGCCAGCAGTACGGACAGGGGCTACGAGCAGTACTTC. This codes for CASSTDRGYEQYF.